This T cell receptor beta chain is drawn from a study of glioma-infiltrating T cells after dendritic cell vaccination. As for time point: after dendritic cell vaccination, including at tumor progression/relapse. There are 9 residues in the CDR3. The V end lost 11 bases, the J end lost 5 bases, and 4 bases lay between the germline ends. Germline lookup yields CDR1 MNHEY and CDR2 SVGAGI. At least ten counts were recorded for this clone. The immunoSEQ assay amplified TCRB CDR3 from up to 2 ug DNA. Profiling relied on immunoSEQ multiplex PCR, and the TCRdb table lists in-frame clones only, not all of them. The data contain tens of thousands of clones, more than 75% of them singletons.

V gene TRBV6-5 combines with J gene TRBJ2-1; D is ambiguous. This receptor was identified in a human donor with glioblastoma. The specimen comprised blood, sampled after dendritic cell vaccination. The CDR3 reads CAGDNEQFF. The DNA of the CDR3 is TGTGCCGGAGACAATGAGCAGTTCTTC.